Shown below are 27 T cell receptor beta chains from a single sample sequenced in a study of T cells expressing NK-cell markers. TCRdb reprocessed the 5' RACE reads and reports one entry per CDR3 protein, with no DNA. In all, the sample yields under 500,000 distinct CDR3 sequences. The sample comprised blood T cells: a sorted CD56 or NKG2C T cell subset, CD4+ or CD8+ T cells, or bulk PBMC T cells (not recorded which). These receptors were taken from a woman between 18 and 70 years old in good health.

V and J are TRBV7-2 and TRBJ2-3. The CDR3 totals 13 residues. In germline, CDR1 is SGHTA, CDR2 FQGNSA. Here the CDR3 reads CASSLPHTDTQYF.

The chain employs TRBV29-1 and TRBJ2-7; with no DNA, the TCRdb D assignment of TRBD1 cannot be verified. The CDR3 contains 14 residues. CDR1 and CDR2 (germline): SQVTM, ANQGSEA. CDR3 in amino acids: CSALGGGRAYEQYF.

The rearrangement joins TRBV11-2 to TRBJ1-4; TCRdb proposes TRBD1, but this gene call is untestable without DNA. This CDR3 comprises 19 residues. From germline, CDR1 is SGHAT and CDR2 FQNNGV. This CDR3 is CASSPGGRSLFATNEKLFF.

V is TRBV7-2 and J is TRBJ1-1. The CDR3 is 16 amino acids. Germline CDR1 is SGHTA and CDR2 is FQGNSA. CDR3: CASSLDHPSMNTEAFF.

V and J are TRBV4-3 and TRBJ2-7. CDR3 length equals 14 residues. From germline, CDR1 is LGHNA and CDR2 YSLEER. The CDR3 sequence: CASSQVTPSYEQYF.

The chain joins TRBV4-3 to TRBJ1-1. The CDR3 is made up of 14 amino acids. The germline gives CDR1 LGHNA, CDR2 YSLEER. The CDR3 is CASSPRQANTEAFF.

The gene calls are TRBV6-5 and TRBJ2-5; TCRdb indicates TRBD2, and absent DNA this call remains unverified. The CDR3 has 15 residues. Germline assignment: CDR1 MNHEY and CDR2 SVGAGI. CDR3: CASSHLAEGRETQYF.

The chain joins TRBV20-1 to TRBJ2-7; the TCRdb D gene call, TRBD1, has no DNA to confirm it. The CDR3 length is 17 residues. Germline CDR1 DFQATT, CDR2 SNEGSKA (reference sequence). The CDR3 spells CSAPNGQGSKVSYEQYF.

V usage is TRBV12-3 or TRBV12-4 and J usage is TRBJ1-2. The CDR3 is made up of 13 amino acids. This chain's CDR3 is CASKNNGDYGYTF.

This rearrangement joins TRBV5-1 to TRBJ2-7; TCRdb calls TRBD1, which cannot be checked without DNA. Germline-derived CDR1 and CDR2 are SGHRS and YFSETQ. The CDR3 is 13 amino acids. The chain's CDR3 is CASSGTGEGEQYF.

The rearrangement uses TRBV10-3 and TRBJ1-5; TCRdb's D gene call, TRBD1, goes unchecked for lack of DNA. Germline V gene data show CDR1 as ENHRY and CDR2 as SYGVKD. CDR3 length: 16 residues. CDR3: CAISESGIEHNQPQHF.

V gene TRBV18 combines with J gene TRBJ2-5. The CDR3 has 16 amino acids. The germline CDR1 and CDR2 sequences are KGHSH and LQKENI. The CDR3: CASSPPTGRIQETQYF.

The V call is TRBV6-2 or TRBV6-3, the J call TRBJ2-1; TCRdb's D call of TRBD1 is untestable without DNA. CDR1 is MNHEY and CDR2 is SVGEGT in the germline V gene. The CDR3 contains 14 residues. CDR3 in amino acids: CASRPWTGYNEQFF.

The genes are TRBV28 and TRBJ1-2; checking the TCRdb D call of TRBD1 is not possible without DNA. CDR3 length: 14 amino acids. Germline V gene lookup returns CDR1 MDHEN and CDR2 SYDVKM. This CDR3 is CASQTGAGLGGYTF.

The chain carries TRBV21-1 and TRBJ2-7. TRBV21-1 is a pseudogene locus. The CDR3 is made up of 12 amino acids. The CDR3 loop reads CAIYQPIYEQYF.

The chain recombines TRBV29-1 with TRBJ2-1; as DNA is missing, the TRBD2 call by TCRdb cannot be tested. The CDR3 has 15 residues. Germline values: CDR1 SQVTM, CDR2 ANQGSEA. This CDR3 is CSVEDSPGSYNEQFF.

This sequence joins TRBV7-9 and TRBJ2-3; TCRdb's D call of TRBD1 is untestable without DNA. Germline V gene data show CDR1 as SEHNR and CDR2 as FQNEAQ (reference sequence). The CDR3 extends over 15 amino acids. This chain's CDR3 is CASSLDGGLADTQYF.

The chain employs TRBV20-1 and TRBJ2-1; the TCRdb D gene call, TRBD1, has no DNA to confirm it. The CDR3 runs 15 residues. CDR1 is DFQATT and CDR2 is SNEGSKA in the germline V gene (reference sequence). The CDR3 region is CSARSFLRGYNEQFF.

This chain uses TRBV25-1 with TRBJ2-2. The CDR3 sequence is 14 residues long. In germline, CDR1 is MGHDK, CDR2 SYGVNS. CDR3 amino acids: CASSEWGNTGELFF. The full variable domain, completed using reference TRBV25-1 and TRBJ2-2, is EADIYQTPRYLVIGTGKKITLECSQTMGHDKMYWYQQDPGMELHLIHYSYGVNSTEKGDLSSESTVSRIRTEHFPLTLESARPSHTSQYLCASSEWGNTGELFFGEGSRLTVL.

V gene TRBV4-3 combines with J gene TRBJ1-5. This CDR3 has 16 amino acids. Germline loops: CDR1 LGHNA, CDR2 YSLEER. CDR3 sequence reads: CASSQDVGQGPQPQHF.

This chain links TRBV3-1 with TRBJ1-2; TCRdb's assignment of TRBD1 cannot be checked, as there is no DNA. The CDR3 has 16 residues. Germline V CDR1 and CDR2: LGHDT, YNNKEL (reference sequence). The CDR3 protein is CASSHLEGQGSYGYTF.

CDR3 region: CASSLVSGNTEAFF. V is TRBV7-9 and J is TRBJ1-1. The germline gives CDR1 SEHNR, CDR2 FQNEAQ (reference sequence). This CDR3 spans 14 amino acids.

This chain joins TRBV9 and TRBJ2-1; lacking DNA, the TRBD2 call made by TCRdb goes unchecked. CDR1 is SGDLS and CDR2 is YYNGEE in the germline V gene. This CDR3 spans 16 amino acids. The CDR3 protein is CASSPRPSGSDHEQFF.

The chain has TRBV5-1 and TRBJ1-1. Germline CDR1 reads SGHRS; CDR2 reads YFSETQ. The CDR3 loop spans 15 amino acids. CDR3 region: CASSSGQYGNTEAFF.

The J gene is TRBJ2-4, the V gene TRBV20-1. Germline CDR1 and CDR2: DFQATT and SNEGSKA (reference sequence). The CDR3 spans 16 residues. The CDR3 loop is CSARALSTLAKNIQYF.

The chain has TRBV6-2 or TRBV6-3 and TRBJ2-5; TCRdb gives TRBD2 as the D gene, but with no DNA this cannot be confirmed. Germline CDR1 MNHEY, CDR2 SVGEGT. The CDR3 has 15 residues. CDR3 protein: CASSYRIAGQETQYF.

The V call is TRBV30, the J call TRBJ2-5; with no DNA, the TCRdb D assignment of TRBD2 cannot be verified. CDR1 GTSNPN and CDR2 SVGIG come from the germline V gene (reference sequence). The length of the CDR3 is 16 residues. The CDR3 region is CAWSGRLAGKQETQYF. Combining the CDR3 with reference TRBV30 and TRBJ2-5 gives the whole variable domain SQTIHQWPATLVQPVGSPLSLECTVEGTSNPNLYWYRQAAGRGLQLLFYSVGIGQISSEVPQNLSASRPQDRQFILSSKKLLLSDSGFYLCAWSGRLAGKQETQYFGPGTRLLVL.